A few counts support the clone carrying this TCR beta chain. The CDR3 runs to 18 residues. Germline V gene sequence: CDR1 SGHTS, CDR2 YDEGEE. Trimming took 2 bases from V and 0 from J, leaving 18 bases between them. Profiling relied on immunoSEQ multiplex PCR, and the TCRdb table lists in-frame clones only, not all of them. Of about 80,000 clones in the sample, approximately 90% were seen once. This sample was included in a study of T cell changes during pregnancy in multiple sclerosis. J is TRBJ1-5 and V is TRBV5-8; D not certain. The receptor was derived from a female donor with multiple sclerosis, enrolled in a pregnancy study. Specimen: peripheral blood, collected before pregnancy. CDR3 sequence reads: CASSFPPNSVYSNQPQHF. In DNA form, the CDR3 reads TGTGCCAGCAGCTTTCCTCCGAACAGTGTTTATAGCAATCAGCCCCAGCATTTT.